One TCR beta chain is described in this entry. Its antigen is still unknown. An approximately 130-subject validation cohort, separate from the roughly 680-subject first cohort, supplied the donors. This record belongs to a study of cytomegalovirus exposure and HLA in healthy donors. TCRdb keeps only in-frame clones here, not all; method: immunoSEQ multiplex PCR. This sample has about 260,000 clones, with 80% to 95% found just once. Study results and caveats: The authors listed some 150 TCR beta chains as cytomegalovirus-associated. Using the classifier, cytomegalovirus status was reportedly diagnosed with high specificity and sensitivity. Whilst most TCR sequences proved rare, a subset of public TCRs occurred across many donors.

Germline V gene lookup returns CDR1 LGHNA and CDR2 YSLEER. The CDR3 totals 15 residues. Deletions cut 1 base from V and 2 bases from J, with 10 bases between. The receptor was isolated from a woman between 25 and 40 years old in good health and CMV-seronegative. Sample: PBMCs. The V and J genes are TRBV4-3 and TRBJ2-3; D may be TRBD1 (6 bases). CDR3 nucleotide sequence: TGCGCCAGCAGCCAAGGGGACAAACTCACAGATACGCAGTATTTT. This sequence encodes CASSQGDKLTDTQYF.